The sequence of this T cell receptor (beta chain) was determined in a study of cytomegalovirus exposure and HLA in healthy donors. Findings and caveats of the study: Being productive about 87% or about 30% of the time was typical of most TCR beta V segments in an earlier analysis.

Points on this clone: Its antigen is unknown.

Germline V gene sequence: CDR1 SGHVS, CDR2 FNYEAQ. V lost 5 bases to trimming and J lost 0 bases; unmatched junction nucleotides: 4. The CDR3 has 15 amino acids. 60 Vbeta and 13 Jbeta primers were used in PCR. The protocol was immunoSEQ multiplex PCR, while the TCRdb copy is restricted to in-frame clones and leaves out a portion. The profile shows over 150,000 clones, roughly four fifths of them singletons. The receptor was derived from a woman aged 30 to 39 in good health and CMV-seropositive. The specimen sequenced was PBMCs. This chain links TRBV7-6 with TRBJ1-1; 9 bases are a match to TRBD1. CDR3 bases: TGTGCCAGCAGCGGGGACAGGGATATGAACACTGAAGCTTTCTTT. It codes for CASSGDRDMNTEAFF.